This T cell receptor (beta chain) was found in a study of T cell responses to AZD1222 COVID-19 vaccine. Germline CDR1 reads SGHAT; CDR2 reads FQNNGV. The V and J ends lost 3 bases and 5 bases respectively, with 11 bases between them. The CDR3 is 14 residues long. The repertoire was sequenced with immunoSEQ multiplex PCR; TCRdb's copy has only in-frame clones and lacks some. The table records around 140,000 clones, around nine tenths of them present only once. For this clone: Its antigen is undetermined.

Study observations and caveats: The donor cohort was predominantly white British with a female majority, and clonal diversity may have been underestimated. Repertoires in all cases were sampled only once the peak T cell response had passed.

J is TRBJ1-5 and V is TRBV11-2; D might be TRBD1 (6 bases). The clonotype comes from an adult who received the AZD1222 COVID-19 vaccine. This material consisted of peripheral blood, taken 28 days after the second AZD1222 dose. The CDR3 DNA reads as TGTGCCAGCAGCTTCGGGGGGGCGCATCAGCCCCAGCATTTT. Translated, it gives CASSFGGAHQPQHF.